The 32 T cell receptor beta chains reported below all come from one sample, sequenced in a study of blood T cell repertoires in COVID-19. Here immunoSEQ multiplex PCR was the method, and the copy in TCRdb shows in-frame clones only, minus some. The table shows approximately 210,000 clones, with about 86% occurring only once. Sequenced: peripheral blood. These receptors were obtained from a man aged 45-65 years with active or convalescent COVID-19.

This chain links TRBV7-8 with TRBJ1-1; 8 positions agree with TRBD1. V lost 5 bases to trimming and J lost 4 bases; unmatched junction nucleotides: 9. Per germline, CDR1 SGHVS and CDR2 FQNEAQ. The CDR3 runs 15 residues. The CDR3 DNA follows: TGTGCCAGCAGCCTCACCTTTGACAGGGGCACTGAAGCTTTCTTT. Residues: CASSLTFDRGTEAFF. Variable domain in full (rest from reference TRBV7-8 and TRBJ1-1): GAGVSQSPRYKVAKRGQDVALRCDPISGHVSLFWYQQALGQGPEFLTYFQNEAQLDKSGLPSDRFFAERPEGSVSTLKIQRTQQEDSAVYLCASSLTFDRGTEAFFGQGTRLTVV.

CDR3 in DNA: TGTGCCAGTACCCCGGGGAGAAACCGGGGCAATCAGCCCCAGCATTTT. Its translation: CASTPGRNRGNQPQHF. The rearrangement uses TRBV19 and TRBJ1-5; D unclear. This CDR3 contains 16 residues. Trimming stripped 7 bases from V and 2 bases from J, with 18 bases between. The germline gives CDR1 LNHDA, CDR2 SQIVND (reference sequence).

The chain has TRBV28 and TRBJ1-2, with 9 nucleotides matching TRBD1. V shed 2 bases and J 5 bases; nucleotides not matched to a gene: 3. This CDR3 is 14 amino acids long. The germline V gene has CDR1 MDHEN and CDR2 SYDVKM. CDR3 residues: CASSLRGTGYGYTF. CDR3 nucleotides: TGTGCCAGCAGTTTACGCGGGACAGGGTATGGCTACACCTTC.

This clone came up a few times. V is TRBV6-4 and J is TRBJ2-3; TRBD1 is a possible D gene (6 bases). The ends were cut back, 3 bases at V and 4 bases at J, with 14 bases in the middle. The CDR3 has 15 amino acids. Germline V gene data show CDR1 as MRHNA and CDR2 as SNTAGT. CDR3: CASSETAEGADTQYF. CDR3 in DNA: TGTGCCAGCAGTGAAACGGCAGAGGGGGCAGATACGCAGTATTTT.

A single count supports this clone. The J gene is TRBJ2-3, the V gene TRBV19; maybe TRBD1 (6 bases). Germline V gene sequence: CDR1 LNHDA, CDR2 SQIVND (reference sequence). V lost 6 bases and J lost 4, with 11 bases in between. The CDR3 contains 13 residues. The chain's CDR3 is CASSETGSDTQYF. The DNA of the CDR3 is TGTGCCAGTAGCGAAACAGGGTCAGATACGCAGTATTTT.

The gene calls are TRBV19 and TRBJ1-5; D is ambiguous. With 7 bases removed from V and 0 bases from J, the gap between germline ends came to 13 bases. Germline values: CDR1 LNHDA, CDR2 SQIVND (reference sequence). This CDR3 is built from 15 residues. CDR3 nucleotides: TGTGCCAGTACCCCAGACAATAATAGCAATCAGCCCCAGCATTTT. Translated: CASTPDNNSNQPQHF.

The chain has TRBV25-1 and TRBJ1-3; tentatively, D is TRBD1 (5 bases). This CDR3 region has 14 residues. Trimming took 8 bases from V and 1 from J, leaving 12 bases between them. Germline assignment: CDR1 MGHDK and CDR2 SYGVNS. CDR3 in amino acids: CASLADTSGNTIYF. The CDR3 nucleotides are TGTGCCAGCCTCGCGGACACATCTGGAAACACCATATATTTT.

The V call is TRBV7-9, the J call TRBJ1-5; 9 bases are shared with TRBD1. The CDR3 totals 15 residues. V lost 4 bases, J lost 3 bases, and 4 bases stayed unmatched. CDR1 SEHNR and CDR2 FQNEAQ come from the germline V gene (reference sequence). The CDR3 reads CASSSGQGPNQPQHF. CDR3 sequence (DNA): TGTGCCAGCAGCTCGGGACAGGGACCCAATCAGCCCCAGCATTTT.

This rearrangement joins TRBV7-9 to TRBJ1-6; D is possibly TRBD1 (6 bases). This CDR3 region has 15 residues. The germline V gene has CDR1 SEHNR and CDR2 FQNEAQ (reference sequence). Trimming took 3 bases from V and 7 from J, leaving 13 bases between them. The CDR3 is CASSFPGGPNSPLHF. Written as DNA, the CDR3 is TGTGCCAGCAGCTTCCCTGGGGGCCCAAATTCACCCCTCCACTTT.

The genes are TRBV6-2 or TRBV6-3 and TRBJ1-6; D might be TRBD1 (5 bases). The V gene's germline CDR1 is MNHEY and CDR2 SVGEGT. With 5 bases removed from V and 9 bases from J, the gap between germline ends came to 17 bases. The CDR3 is 15 amino acids. This CDR3 is CASSRGVEGISPLHF. DNA for the CDR3: TGTGCCAGCAGTCGGGGGGTCGAGGGGATTTCACCCCTCCACTTT.

The V call is TRBV12-3 or TRBV12-4, the J call TRBJ1-4; D may be TRBD1 (5 bases). The CDR3 has 13 residues. V was shortened by 7 bases and J by 6 bases, with 12 bases between the two germline ends. Written as DNA, the CDR3 is TGTGCCAGCACCTTTGGGGGGGATGAAAAACTGTTTTTT. This translates into CASTFGGDEKLFF.

This clone was observed a few times. V usage is TRBV7-2 and J usage is TRBJ1-2, with D maybe TRBD1 (6 bases). There are 14 residues in the CDR3. V gave up 5 bases and J gave up 2 bases, with 12 bases separating them. Per the germline V gene, CDR1 is SGHTA and CDR2 is FQGNSA. For the CDR3, the DNA is TGTGCCAGCAGCCCTGACAGGAGAAACTATGGCTACACCTTC. Its protein product is CASSPDRRNYGYTF. Drawing the rest from reference TRBV7-2 and TRBJ1-2, the complete variable domain is GAGVSQSPSNKVTEKGKDVELRCDPISGHTALYWYRQSLGQGLEFLIYFQGNSAPDKSGLPSDRFSAERTGGSVSTLTIQRTQQEDSAVYLCASSPDRRNYGYTFGSGTRLTVV.

The chain uses TRBV5-4 and TRBJ2-7; 8 positions agree with TRBD1. Germline-derived CDR1 and CDR2 are SGHNT and YYREEE (reference sequence). V gave up 2 bases and J gave up 4 bases; unmatched junction bases: 2. The CDR3 totals 13 residues. The CDR3 sequence: CASSFQGAYEQYF. DNA for the CDR3: TGTGCCAGCAGCTTCCAGGGGGCGTACGAGCAGTACTTC.

V and J are TRBV24-1 and TRBJ2-3, with TRBD2 matching 11 bases. J was trimmed by 4 bases and V by 3 bases; bases with no gene match: 8. In germline, CDR1 is KGHDR, CDR2 SFDVKD. The CDR3 loop spans 17 amino acids. The CDR3, as DNA: TGTGCCACCAGTGATGTGACGACTAGCGGGATCTCAGATACGCAGTATTTT. This gives the protein CATSDVTTSGISDTQYF.

The chain couples TRBV19 to TRBJ1-5; 10 nucleotides agree with TRBD1. This CDR3 spans 15 amino acids. V lost 8 bases, J lost 4 bases, and 8 bases stayed unmatched. From germline, CDR1 is LNHDA and CDR2 SQIVND (reference sequence). CDR3 region: CASPRDRGQNQPQHF. For the CDR3, the DNA is TGTGCCAGTCCGAGAGACAGGGGGCAGAATCAGCCCCAGCATTTT.

The chain combines TRBV19 with TRBJ2-4, with TRBD2 identical over 12 bases. This CDR3 is built from 19 residues. Germline loops: CDR1 LNHDA, CDR2 SQIVND (reference sequence). V gave up 2 bases and J gave up 2 bases; unmatched junction bases: 10. The CDR3 nucleotides read TGTGCCAGTAGTATAAATTATCGACTAGCGGGAGTATCCAAAAACATTCAGTACTTC. This sequence encodes CASSINYRLAGVSKNIQYF.

Comment on this clone: Other DNA sequences in this specimen translate into the identical CDR3. The chain joins TRBV28 to TRBJ2-3, with 13 bases identical to TRBD2. The CDR3 covers 16 residues. Germline CDR1 and CDR2: MDHEN and SYDVKM. J gave up 2 bases and V 6 bases, and 5 bases lay outside the gene matches. The DNA for the CDR3 is TGTGCCAGCAGCCCGGGACTAGCGGGGTCCACAGATACGCAGTATTTT. It translates to CASSPGLAGSTDTQYF.

CDR3 in DNA: TGTGCCAGCAGTTTTACAGGGGAGACTGAAGCTTTCTTT. It encodes CASSFTGETEAFF. The rearrangement joins TRBV12-3 or TRBV12-4 to TRBJ1-1, with 7 bases that match TRBD1. The CDR3 spans 13 residues. Losses at the gene ends were 3 bases for V and 5 bases for J; bases not matched to a gene: 3.

This chain links TRBV6-6 with TRBJ2-2, with 9 bases matching TRBD2. V shed 4 bases, J shed 6 bases, and the junction held 6 bases outside the gene matches. Germline assignment: CDR1 MNHNY and CDR2 SVGAGI (reference sequence). This CDR3 has 15 residues. The CDR3 region is CASSSGTSYAGELFF. The CDR3, as DNA: TGTGCCAGCAGTTCTGGGACTAGCTATGCCGGGGAGCTGTTTTTT.

The chain employs TRBV9 and TRBJ2-1, with 7 bases that match TRBD2. The germline V gene encodes CDR1 SGDLS and CDR2 YYNGEE. Trimming at V came to 0 bases and at J to 2 bases, leaving 2 bases not matched to a gene. CDR3 length: 15 amino acids. CDR3: CASSVGGGTYNEQFF. Written as DNA, the CDR3 is TGTGCCAGCAGCGTAGGCGGGGGTACCTACAATGAGCAGTTCTTC.

This chain connects TRBV27 to TRBJ2-7, with 9 bases matching TRBD2. Germline V gene data show CDR1 as MNHEY and CDR2 as SMNVEV (reference sequence). V lost 6 bases to trimming and J lost 5 bases; unmatched junction nucleotides: 14. The CDR3 has 16 residues. The CDR3 DNA follows: TGTGCCAGCAGAGTTGGGAGCGGGGGGCCCCCCGACGAGCAGTACTTC. Amino acid sequence: CASRVGSGGPPDEQYF.

The rearrangement uses TRBV30 and TRBJ1-6; 9 positions match TRBD1. Germline V CDR1 and CDR2: GTSNPN, SVGIG (reference sequence). The J segment lost 2 bases and the V segment lost 2 bases, leaving 22 bases of the junction unmatched. The CDR3 is 22 amino acids. The CDR3 region has the DNA TGTGCCTGGAGTAACCAAAGAGCCTTCTGGACAGGGGTGAGGGCCTATAATTCACCCCTCCACTTT. This gives the protein CAWSNQRAFWTGVRAYNSPLHF.

CDR3 sequence (DNA): TGTGCCAGCAGCTTGAGACTAGCCAAAAACATTCAGTACTTC. Its protein product is CASSLRLAKNIQYF. This chain uses TRBV13 with TRBJ2-4; D uncertain. This CDR3 is 14 amino acids long. With 3 bases removed from V and 0 bases from J, the gap between germline ends came to 6 bases. Germline lookup yields CDR1 PRHDT and CDR2 FYEKMQ (reference sequence).

The chain couples TRBV7-2 to TRBJ2-3, with 8 bases matching TRBD2. The CDR3 loop spans 15 amino acids. From germline, CDR1 is SGHTA and CDR2 FQGNSA. V lost 1 base and J lost 5; bases outside the gene matches: 5. CDR3 region: CASSLVGGAEDTQYF. The DNA of the CDR3 is TGTGCCAGCAGCTTAGTCGGGGGGGCCGAAGATACGCAGTATTTT.

The gene calls are TRBV7-9 and TRBJ2-7; D perhaps matches TRBD2 (6 bases). CDR3 length equals 12 residues. Looked up from germline, CDR1 is SEHNR and CDR2 is FQNEAQ (reference sequence). Trimming stripped 4 bases from V and 6 bases from J, with 10 bases between. The chain's CDR3 is CASSWTNSEQYF. The DNA of the CDR3 is TGTGCCAGCAGCTGGACTAACTCCGAGCAGTACTTC.

This clone was counted between two and nine times. The chain is built from TRBV10-3 and TRBJ1-5; no reliable D call. CDR3 size: 15 residues. Germline CDR1 reads ENHRY; CDR2 reads SYGVKD. V lost 2 bases to trimming and J lost 1 base, with 9 bases between them. CDR3 amino acids: CAISEARNSNQPQHF. CDR3 nucleotides: TGTGCCATCAGTGAGGCCAGAAACAGCAATCAGCCCCAGCATTTT.

The V call is TRBV7-3, the J call TRBJ2-7; the D gene is possibly TRBD2 (6 bases). The CDR3 length is 13 residues. Germline CDR1 is SGHTA and CDR2 is FQGTGA. With 2 bases removed from V and 5 bases from J, the gap between germline ends came to 10 bases. The CDR3 is CASSLGGEDEQYF. In nucleotides, the CDR3 is TGTGCCAGCAGCTTAGGCGGGGAAGACGAGCAGTACTTC.

The chain employs TRBV10-3 and TRBJ2-1; 12 bases align to TRBD2. The germline CDR1 and CDR2 sequences are ENHRY and SYGVKD. Trimming removed 6 bases from V and 4 bases from J; junction bases left unmatched: 1. The CDR3 sequence is 14 residues long. For the CDR3, the DNA is TGTGCCATCAGCACTAGCGGGGGGTACAATGAGCAGTTCTTC. This codes for CAISTSGGYNEQFF.

This clone was seen only a few times. The chain joins TRBV2 to TRBJ1-5; D might be TRBD1 (6 bases). This CDR3 comprises 14 residues. Looked up from germline, CDR1 is SNHLY and CDR2 is FYNNEI. V lost 4 bases, J lost 5 bases, and 12 bases lay in between. CDR3 sequence (DNA): TGTGCCAGCAGTGGTCTGAACAGGGATCAGCCCCAGCATTTT. Translating it yields CASSGLNRDQPQHF. Based on the CDR3 plus reference TRBV2 and TRBJ1-5, the full variable domain is EPEVTQTPSHQVTQMGQEVILRCVPISNHLYFYWYRQILGQKVEFLVSFYNNEISEKSEIFDDQFSVERPDGSNFTLKIRSTKLEDSAMYFCASSGLNRDQPQHFGDGTRLSIL.

The chain is built from TRBV13 and TRBJ2-5; TRBD2 matches at 10 bases. The germline V gene has CDR1 PRHDT and CDR2 FYEKMQ (reference sequence). This CDR3 spans 16 amino acids. The J segment lost 5 bases and the V segment lost 2 bases, leaving 8 bases of the junction unmatched. CDR3 loop: CASSLRLAGDLETQYF. CDR3 nucleotides: TGTGCCAGCAGCTTACGGCTAGCGGGAGATCTGGAGACCCAGTACTTC.

The J gene is TRBJ2-5, the V gene TRBV2; D gene ambiguous. Trimming took 1 base from V and 5 from J, leaving 11 bases between them. This CDR3 region has 14 residues. Germline assignment: CDR1 SNHLY and CDR2 FYNNEI. The CDR3: CASSEELTKETQYF. DNA for the CDR3: TGTGCCAGCAGTGAAGAACTAACCAAGGAGACCCAGTACTTC.

This chain links TRBV28 with TRBJ1-2; D call uncertain. V was cut by 5 bases and J by 2 bases, with 21 bases left in between. The V gene's germline CDR1 is MDHEN and CDR2 SYDVKM. This CDR3 has 17 residues. The CDR3 spells CASSPTPGSGGNYGYTF. As DNA, the CDR3 is TGTGCCAGCAGTCCCACCCCGGGGTCCGGAGGGAACTATGGCTACACCTTC.